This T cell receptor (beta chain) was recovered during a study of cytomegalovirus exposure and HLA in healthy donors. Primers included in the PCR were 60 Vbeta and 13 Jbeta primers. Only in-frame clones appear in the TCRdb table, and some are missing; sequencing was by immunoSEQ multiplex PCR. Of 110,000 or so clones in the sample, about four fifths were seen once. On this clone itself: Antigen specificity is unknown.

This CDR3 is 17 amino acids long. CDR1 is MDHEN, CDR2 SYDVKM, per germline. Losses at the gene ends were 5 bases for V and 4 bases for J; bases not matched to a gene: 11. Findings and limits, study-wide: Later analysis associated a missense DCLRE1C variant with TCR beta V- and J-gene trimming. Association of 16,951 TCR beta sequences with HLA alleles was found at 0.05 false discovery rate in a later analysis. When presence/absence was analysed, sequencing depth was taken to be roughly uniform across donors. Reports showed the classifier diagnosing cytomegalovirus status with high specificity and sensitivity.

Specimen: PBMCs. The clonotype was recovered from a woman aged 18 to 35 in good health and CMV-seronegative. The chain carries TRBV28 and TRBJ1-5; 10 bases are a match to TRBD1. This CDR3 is CASSPRDRGFWNQPQHF. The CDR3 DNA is TGTGCCAGCAGTCCCCGGGACAGGGGATTTTGGAATCAGCCCCAGCATTTT.